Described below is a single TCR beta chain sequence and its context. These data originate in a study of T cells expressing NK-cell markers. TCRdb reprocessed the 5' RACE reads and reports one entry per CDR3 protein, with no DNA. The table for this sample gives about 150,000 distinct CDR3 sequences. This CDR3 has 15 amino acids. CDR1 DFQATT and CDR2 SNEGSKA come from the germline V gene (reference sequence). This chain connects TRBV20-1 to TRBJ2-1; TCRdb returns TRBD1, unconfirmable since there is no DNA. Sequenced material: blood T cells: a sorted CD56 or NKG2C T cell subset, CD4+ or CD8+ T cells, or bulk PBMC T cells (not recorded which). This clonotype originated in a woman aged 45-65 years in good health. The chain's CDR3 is CSAREADNPYNEQFF.